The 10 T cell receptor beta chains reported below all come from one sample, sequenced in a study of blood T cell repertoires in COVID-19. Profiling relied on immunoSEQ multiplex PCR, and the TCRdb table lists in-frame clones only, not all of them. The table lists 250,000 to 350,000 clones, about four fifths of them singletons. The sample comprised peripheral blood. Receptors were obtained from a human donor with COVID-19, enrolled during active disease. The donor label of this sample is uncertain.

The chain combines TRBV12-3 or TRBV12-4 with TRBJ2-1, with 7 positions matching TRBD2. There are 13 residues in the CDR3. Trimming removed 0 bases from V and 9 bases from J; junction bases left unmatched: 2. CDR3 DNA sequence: TGTGCCAGCAGTTTAGCGCTAGCGGCTGAGCAGTTCTTC. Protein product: CASSLALAAEQFF.

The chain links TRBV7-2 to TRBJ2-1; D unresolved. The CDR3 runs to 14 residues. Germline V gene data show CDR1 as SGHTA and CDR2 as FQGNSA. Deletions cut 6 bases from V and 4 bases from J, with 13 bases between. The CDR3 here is CASSPQLRYNEQFF. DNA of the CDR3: TGTGCCAGCAGTCCACAGCTCCGATACAATGAGCAGTTCTTC.

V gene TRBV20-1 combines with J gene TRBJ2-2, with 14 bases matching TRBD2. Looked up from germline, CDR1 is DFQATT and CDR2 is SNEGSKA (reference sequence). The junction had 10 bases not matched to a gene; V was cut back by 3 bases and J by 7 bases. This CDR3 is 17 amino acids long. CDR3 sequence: CSASPPGLAGDVGELFF. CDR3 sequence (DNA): TGCAGTGCTAGTCCCCCGGGACTAGCGGGAGATGTCGGGGAGCTGTTTTTT.

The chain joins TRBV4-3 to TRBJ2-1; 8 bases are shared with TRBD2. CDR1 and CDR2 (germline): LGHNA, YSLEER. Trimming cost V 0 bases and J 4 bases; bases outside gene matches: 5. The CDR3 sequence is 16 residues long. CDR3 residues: CASSQDISGTYNEQFF. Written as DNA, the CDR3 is TGCGCCAGCAGCCAAGATATTAGCGGGACATACAATGAGCAGTTCTTC.

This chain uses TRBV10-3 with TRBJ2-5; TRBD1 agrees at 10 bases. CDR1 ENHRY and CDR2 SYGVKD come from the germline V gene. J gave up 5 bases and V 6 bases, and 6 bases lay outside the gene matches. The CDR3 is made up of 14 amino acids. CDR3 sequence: CAIRGDRGWETQYF. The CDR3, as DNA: TGTGCCATCAGAGGGGACAGGGGTTGGGAGACCCAGTACTTC.

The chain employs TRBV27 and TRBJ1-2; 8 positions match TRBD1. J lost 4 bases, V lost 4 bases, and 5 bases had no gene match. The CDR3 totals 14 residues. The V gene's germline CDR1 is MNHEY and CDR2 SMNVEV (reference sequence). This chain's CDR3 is CASSSFTGGYGYTF. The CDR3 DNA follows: TGTGCCAGCAGTTCTTTTACAGGGGGCTATGGCTACACCTTC.

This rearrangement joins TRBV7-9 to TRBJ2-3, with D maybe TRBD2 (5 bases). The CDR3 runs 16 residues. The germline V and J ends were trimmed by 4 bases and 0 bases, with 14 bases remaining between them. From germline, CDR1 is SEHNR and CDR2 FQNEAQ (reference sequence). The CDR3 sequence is CASSSFLVASTDTQYF. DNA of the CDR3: TGTGCCAGCAGCTCTTTTCTGGTAGCGAGCACAGATACGCAGTATTTT.

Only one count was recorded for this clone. The CDR3 loop reads CASSIDSTAGVRFF. CDR3 nucleotides: TGTGCCAGTAGTATAGATTCAACAGCGGGAGTGAGGTTCTTC. The rearrangement uses TRBV19 and TRBJ2-1; 8 positions agree with TRBD2. The germline V gene encodes CDR1 LNHDA and CDR2 SQIVND (reference sequence). The V and J ends lost 0 bases and 15 bases, in that order; junction bases with no gene match: 10. This CDR3 has 14 amino acids.

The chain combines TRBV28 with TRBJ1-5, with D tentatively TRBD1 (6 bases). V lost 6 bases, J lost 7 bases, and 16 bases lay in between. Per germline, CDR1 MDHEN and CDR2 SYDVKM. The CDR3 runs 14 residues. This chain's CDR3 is CASSPGGLWQPQHF. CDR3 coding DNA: TGTGCCAGCAGCCCGGGGGGCCTGTGGCAGCCCCAGCATTTT. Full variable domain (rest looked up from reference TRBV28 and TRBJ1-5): DVKVTQSSRYLVKRTGEKVFLECVQDMDHENMFWYRQDPGLGLRLIYFSYDVKMKEKGDIPEGYSVSREKKERFSLILESASTNQTSMYLCASSPGGLWQPQHFGDGTRLSIL.

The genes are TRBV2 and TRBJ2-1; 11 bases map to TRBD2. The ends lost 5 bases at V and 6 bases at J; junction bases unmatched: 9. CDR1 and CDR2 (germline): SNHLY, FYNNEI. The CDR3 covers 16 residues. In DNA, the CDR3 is TGTGCCAGCAGTTACCTAGCGGGAGGAACTACCAATGAGCAGTTCTTC. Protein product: CASSYLAGGTTNEQFF.